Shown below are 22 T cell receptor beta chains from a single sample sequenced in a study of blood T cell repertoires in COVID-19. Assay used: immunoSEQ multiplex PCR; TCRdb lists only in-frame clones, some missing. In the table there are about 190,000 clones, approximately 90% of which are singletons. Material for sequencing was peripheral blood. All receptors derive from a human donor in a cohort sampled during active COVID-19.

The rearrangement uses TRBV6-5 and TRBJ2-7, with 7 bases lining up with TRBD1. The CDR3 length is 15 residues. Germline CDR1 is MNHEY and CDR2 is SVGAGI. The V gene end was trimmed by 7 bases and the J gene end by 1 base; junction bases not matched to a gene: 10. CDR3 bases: TGTGCCAGCAACCGACTTGACAGGGCGTCCTACGAGCAGTACTTC. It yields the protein CASNRLDRASYEQYF.

The CDR3 region is CASSKQGLNEKLFF. CDR3 DNA: TGTGCCAGCAGTAAACAGGGGCTTAATGAAAAACTGTTTTTT. The rearrangement uses TRBV27 and TRBJ1-4; 7 nucleotides agree with TRBD1. Trimming removed 5 bases from V and 4 bases from J; junction bases left unmatched: 4. This CDR3 spans 14 amino acids. Per germline, CDR1 MNHEY and CDR2 SMNVEV (reference sequence).

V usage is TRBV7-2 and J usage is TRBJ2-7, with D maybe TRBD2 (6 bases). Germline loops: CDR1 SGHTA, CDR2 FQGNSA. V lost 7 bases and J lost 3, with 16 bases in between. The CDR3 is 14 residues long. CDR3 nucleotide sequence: TGTGCCAGCACCACCGTTGGGGGGAACTACGAGCAGTACTTC. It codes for CASTTVGGNYEQYF.

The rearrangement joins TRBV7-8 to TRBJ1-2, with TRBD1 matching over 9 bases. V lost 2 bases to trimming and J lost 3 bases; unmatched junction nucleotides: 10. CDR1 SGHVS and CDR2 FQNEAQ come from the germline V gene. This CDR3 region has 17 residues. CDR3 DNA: TGTGCCAGCAGCTTAAGAATGGGGACAGGGTCATACTATGGCTACACCTTC. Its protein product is CASSLRMGTGSYYGYTF.

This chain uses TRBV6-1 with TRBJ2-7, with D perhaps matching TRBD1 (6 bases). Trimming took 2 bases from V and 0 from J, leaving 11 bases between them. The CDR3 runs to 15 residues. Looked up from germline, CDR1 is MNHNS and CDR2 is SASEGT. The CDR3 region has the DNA TGTGCCAGCAGTGAAAAGGACAGCAGCTCCTACGAGCAGTACTTC. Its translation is CASSEKDSSSYEQYF.

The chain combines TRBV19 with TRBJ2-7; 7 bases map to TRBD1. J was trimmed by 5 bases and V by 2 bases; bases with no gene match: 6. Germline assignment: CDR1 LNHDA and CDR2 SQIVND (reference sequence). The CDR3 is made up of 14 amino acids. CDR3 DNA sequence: TGTGCCAGTAGTATACCAGGGGGTGTGGACGAGCAGTACTTC. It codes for CASSIPGGVDEQYF.

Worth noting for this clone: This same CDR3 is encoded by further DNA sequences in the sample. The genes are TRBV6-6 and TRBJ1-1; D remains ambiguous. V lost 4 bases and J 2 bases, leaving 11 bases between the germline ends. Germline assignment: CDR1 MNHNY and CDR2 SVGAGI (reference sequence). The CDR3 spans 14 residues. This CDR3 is CASSSRTANTEAFF. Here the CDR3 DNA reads TGTGCCAGCAGTTCCAGGACTGCTAACACTGAAGCTTTCTTT.

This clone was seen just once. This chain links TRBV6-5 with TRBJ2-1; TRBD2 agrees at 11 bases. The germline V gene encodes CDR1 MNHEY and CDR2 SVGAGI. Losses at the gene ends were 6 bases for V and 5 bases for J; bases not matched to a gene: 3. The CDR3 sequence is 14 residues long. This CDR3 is CASSKGLADNEQFF. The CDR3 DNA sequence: TGTGCCAGCAGCAAGGGACTAGCGGACAATGAGCAGTTCTTC.

The CDR3 spells CASSDSGGRSYNEQFF. CDR3 bases: TGTGCCAGCAGTGATAGCGGGGGCCGCTCCTACAATGAGCAGTTCTTC. The rearrangement links TRBV25-1 to TRBJ2-1; 9 bases fit TRBD2. This CDR3 contains 16 residues. Germline V gene data show CDR1 as MGHDK and CDR2 as SYGVNS. V trimming: 3 bases; J trimming: 0 bases; junction bases outside the gene matches: 3.

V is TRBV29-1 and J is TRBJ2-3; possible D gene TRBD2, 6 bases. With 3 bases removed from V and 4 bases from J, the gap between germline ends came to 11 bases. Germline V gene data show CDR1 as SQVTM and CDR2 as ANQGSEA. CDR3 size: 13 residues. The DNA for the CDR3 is TGCAGCGTTGAGGAAGCGGGCGCAGATACGCAGTATTTT. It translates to CSVEEAGADTQYF.

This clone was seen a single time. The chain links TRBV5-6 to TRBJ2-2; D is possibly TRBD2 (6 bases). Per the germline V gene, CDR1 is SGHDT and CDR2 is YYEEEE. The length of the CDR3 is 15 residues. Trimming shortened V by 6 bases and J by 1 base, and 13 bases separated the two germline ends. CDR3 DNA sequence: TGTGCCAGCAAGGCGGGAAGGCGGAACACCGGGGAGCTGTTTTTT. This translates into CASKAGRRNTGELFF.

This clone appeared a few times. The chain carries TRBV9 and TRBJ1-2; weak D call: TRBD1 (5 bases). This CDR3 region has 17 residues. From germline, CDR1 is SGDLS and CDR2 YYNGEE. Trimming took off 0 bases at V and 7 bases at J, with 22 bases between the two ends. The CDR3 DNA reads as TGTGCCAGCAGCGTAGTTCCGGGGGAGCTGTCGGGTCGTGGCTACACCTTC. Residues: CASSVVPGELSGRGYTF.

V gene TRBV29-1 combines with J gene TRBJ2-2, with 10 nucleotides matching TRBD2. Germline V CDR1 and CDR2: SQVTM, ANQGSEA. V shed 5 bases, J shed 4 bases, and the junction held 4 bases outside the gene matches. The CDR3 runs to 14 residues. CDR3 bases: TGCAGCGTTCAGCGGGGGGGCGTCACCGGGGAGCTGTTTTTT. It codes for CSVQRGGVTGELFF.

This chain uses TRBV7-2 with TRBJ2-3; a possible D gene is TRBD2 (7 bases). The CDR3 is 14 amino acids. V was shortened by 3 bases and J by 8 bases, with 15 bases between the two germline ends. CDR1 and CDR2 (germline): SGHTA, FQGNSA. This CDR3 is CASSFVGGGSTQYF. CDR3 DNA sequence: TGTGCCAGCAGCTTCGTAGGGGGGGGTTCTACGCAGTATTTT.

CDR3 region: CASSLFTSGELTDTQYF. The CDR3 DNA reads TGCGCCAGCAGCTTATTTACTAGCGGGGAACTAACAGATACGCAGTATTTT. The J gene is TRBJ2-3, the V gene TRBV5-1; TRBD2 agrees at 10 bases. CDR3 size: 17 residues. Germline trimming cut 2 bases from V and 3 bases from J; bases unmatched to any gene: 9. CDR1 SGHRS and CDR2 YFSETQ come from the germline V gene.

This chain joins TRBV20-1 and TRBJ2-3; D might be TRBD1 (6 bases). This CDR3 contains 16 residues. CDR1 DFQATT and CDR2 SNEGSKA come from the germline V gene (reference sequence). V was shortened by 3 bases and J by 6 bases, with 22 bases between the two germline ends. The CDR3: CSASRVTGGLRDTQYF. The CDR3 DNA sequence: TGCAGTGCTAGTAGGGTGACAGGCGGTCTCCGCGATACGCAGTATTTT.

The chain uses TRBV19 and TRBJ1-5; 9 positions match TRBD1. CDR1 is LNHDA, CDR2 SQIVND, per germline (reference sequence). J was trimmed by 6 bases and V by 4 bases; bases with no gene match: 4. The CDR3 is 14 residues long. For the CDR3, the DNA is TGTGCCAGTAGTACACAGGGGGCCGGTCAGCCCCAGCATTTT. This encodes CASSTQGAGQPQHF.

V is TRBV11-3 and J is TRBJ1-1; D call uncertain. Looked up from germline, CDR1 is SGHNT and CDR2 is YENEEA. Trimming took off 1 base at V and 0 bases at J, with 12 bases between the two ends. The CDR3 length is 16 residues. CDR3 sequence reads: CASSLGGINLNTEAFF. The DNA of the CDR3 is TGTGCCAGCAGCTTAGGCGGGATCAATTTGAACACTGAAGCTTTCTTT.

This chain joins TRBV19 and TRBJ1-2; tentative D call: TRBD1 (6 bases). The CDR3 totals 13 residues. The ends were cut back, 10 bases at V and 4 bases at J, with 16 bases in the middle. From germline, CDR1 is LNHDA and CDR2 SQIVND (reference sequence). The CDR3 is CATEQGIGYGYTF. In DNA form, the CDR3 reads TGTGCCACCGAACAGGGAATTGGCTATGGCTACACCTTC.

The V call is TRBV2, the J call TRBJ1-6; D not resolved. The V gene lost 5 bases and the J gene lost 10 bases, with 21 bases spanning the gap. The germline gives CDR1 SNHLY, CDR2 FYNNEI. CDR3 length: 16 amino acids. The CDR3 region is CASSSESGGLGSPLHF. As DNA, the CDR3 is TGTGCCAGCAGTTCTGAATCGGGCGGGCTGGGGTCACCCCTCCACTTT.

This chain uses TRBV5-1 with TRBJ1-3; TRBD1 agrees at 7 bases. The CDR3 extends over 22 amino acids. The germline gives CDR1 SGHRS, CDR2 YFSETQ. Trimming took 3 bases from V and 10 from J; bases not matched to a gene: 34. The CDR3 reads CASSSRGQQLISTLETGSTIYF. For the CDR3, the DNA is TGCGCCAGCAGCTCGCGGGGACAGCAACTAATTTCTACTCTGGAAACAGGATCAACCATATATTTT.

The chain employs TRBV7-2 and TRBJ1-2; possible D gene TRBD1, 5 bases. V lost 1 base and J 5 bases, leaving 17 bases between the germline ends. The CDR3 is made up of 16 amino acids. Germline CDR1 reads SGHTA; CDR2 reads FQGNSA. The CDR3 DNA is TGTGCCAGCAGCTTAGGCCCGGGGGGGAACGCGTATGGCTACACCTTC. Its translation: CASSLGPGGNAYGYTF.